One sample yielded the 8 T cell receptor beta chains listed below, sequenced in a study of T cell repertoires in cytomegalovirus infection. Each CDR3 protein gets one entry after TCRdb re-called the reads with MiXCR. The sample contains approximately 340,000 distinct CDR3 sequences, 25% to 35% of which appear only once. The antigens these receptors bind are not known. Material: cultured PBMCs, obtained from culture after CMV antigen stimulation. The receptor source for this set is a human donor in good health (CMV status not recorded). Some clones in this sample may be carry-over from other donors' samples.

This clonotype has only a few counts. V gene TRBV28 combines with J gene TRBJ1-2; D not certain. The germline V gene encodes CDR1 MDHEN and CDR2 SYDVKM. Deletions cut 6 bases from V and 8 bases from J, with 10 bases between. CDR3 length: 11 residues. CDR3 residues: CASRTHEGYTF. In nucleotides, the CDR3 is TGTGCCAGCAGGACCCATGAGGGCTACACCTTC.

V gene TRBV20-1 combines with J gene TRBJ1-6; tentative D call: TRBD1 (5 bases). Germline V gene sequence: CDR1 DFQATT, CDR2 SNEGSKA (reference sequence). CDR3 size: 14 residues. V shed 3 bases and J shed 9 bases, with 15 bases lying between them. CDR3 nucleotide sequence: TGCAGTGCTAGGAGACCGGACACCCCTTCACCCCTCCACTTT. Amino acids: CSARRPDTPSPLHF.

This clonotype was observed a few times. The rearrangement uses TRBV7-9 and TRBJ1-5, with a weak D call TRBD1 (6 bases). The CDR3 has 15 amino acids. Trimming pared 5 bases from V and 3 bases from J, leaving 14 bases between. Germline assignment: CDR1 SEHNR and CDR2 FQNEAQ (reference sequence). CDR3 nucleotide sequence: TGTGCCAGCAGCCAGCTAGGGGGGGCCAATCAGCCCCAGCATTTT. This sequence encodes CASSQLGGANQPQHF. Full variable domain (outside the CDR3, taken from reference TRBV7-9 and TRBJ1-5): DTGVSQNPRHKITKRGQNVTFRCDPISEHNRLYWYRQTLGQGPEFLTYFQNEAQLEKSRLLSDRFSAERPKGSFSTLEIQRTEQGDSAMYLCASSQLGGANQPQHFGDGTRLSIL.

This clonotype was detected only a few times. The chain joins TRBV10-3 to TRBJ2-6; D may be TRBD2 (5 bases). Trimming removed 3 bases at V and 0 bases at J, with 9 bases between. CDR1 and CDR2 from the germline V gene are ENHRY and SYGVKD. The CDR3 extends over 16 amino acids. The DNA for the CDR3 is TGTGCCATCAGTGATGGCGGGCGCTCTGGGGCCAACGTCCTGACTTTC. Translating gives CAISDGGRSGANVLTF.

The chain couples TRBV6-1 to TRBJ1-1; D gene uncertain. V lost 3 bases to trimming and J lost 2 bases, with 13 bases between them. The CDR3 runs to 15 residues. Germline CDR1 and CDR2: MNHNS and SASEGT. The DNA of the CDR3 is TGTGCCAGCAGTGAGATGGCAGGAATAAACACTGAAGCTTTCTTT. Translation: CASSEMAGINTEAFF.

This clonotype was detected only once. V and J are TRBV5-6 and TRBJ1-6; tentatively, D is TRBD1 (5 bases). Germline V lookup: CDR1 SGHDT, CDR2 YYEEEE. Trimming took 4 bases from V and 3 from J, leaving 14 bases between them. The CDR3 loop spans 16 amino acids. The CDR3 region is CASSESGRIYNSPLHF. Here the CDR3 DNA reads TGTGCCAGCAGCGAGTCAGGGAGGATCTATAATTCACCCCTCCACTTT.

The chain employs TRBV27 and TRBJ1-1; TRBD1 matches 7 bases. V trimming: 7 bases; J trimming: 1 base; junction bases outside the gene matches: 6. The CDR3 loop spans 14 amino acids. The germline CDR1 and CDR2 sequences are MNHEY and SMNVEV (reference sequence). Here the CDR3 reads CASNLRGRNTEAFF. The CDR3 coding sequence is TGTGCCAGCAACCTCAGGGGGAGGAACACTGAAGCTTTCTTT.

The CDR3 coding sequence is TGCAGTGCTAGGGCAAGCAGTATCTACGAGCAGTACTTC. It is translated as CSARASSIYEQYF. This chain joins TRBV20-1 and TRBJ2-7; the D is unclear. The CDR3 extends over 13 amino acids. V lost 3 bases and J lost 3, with 12 bases in between. Germline V gene sequence: CDR1 DFQATT, CDR2 SNEGSKA (reference sequence).